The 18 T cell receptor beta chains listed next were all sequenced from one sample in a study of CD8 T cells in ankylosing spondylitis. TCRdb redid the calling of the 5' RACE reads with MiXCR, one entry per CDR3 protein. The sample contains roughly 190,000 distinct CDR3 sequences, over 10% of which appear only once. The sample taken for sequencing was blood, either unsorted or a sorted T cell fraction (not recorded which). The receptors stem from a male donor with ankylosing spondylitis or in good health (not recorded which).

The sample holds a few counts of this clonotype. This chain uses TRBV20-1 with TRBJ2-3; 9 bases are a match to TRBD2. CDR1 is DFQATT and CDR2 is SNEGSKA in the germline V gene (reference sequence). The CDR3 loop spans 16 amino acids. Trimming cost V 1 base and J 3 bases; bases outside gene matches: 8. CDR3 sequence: CSARGSAGGRTDTQYF. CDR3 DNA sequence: TGCAGTGCTAGAGGCTCGGCGGGGGGGAGGACAGATACGCAGTATTTT.

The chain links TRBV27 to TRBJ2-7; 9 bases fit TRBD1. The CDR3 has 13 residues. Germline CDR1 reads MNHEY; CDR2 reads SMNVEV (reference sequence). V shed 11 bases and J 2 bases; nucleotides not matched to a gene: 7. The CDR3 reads CAVTGGGPYEQYF. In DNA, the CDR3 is TGTGCCGTGACAGGGGGAGGCCCCTACGAGCAGTACTTC.

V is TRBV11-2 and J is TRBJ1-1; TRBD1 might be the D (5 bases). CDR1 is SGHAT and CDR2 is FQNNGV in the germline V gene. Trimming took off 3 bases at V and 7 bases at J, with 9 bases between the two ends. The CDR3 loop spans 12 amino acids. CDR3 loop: CASSFMGGEAFF. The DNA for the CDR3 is TGTGCCAGCAGCTTCATGGGGGGTGAAGCTTTCTTT.

The CDR3 DNA reads TGTGCCAGCAGCTTACAACTAGCGGAAGATACGCAGTATTTT. This translates into CASSLQLAEDTQYF. This chain connects TRBV7-2 to TRBJ2-3, with TRBD2 identical over 8 bases. The ends lost 2 bases at V and 5 bases at J; junction bases unmatched: 3. The germline gives CDR1 SGHTA, CDR2 FQGNSA. CDR3 size: 14 residues.

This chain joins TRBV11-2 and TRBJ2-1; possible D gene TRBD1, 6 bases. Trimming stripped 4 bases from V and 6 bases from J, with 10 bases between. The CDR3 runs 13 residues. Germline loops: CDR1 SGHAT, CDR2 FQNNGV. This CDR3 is CASSSTGTNEQFF. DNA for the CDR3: TGTGCCAGCAGCTCCACAGGGACCAATGAGCAGTTCTTC.

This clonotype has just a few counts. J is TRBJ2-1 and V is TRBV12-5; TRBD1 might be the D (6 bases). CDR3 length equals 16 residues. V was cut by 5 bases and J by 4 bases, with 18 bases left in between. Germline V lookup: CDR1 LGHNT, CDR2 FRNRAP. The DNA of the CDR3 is TGTGCTAGTGGTGACGGGACAACCTGGGGATACAATGAGCAGTTCTTC. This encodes CASGDGTTWGYNEQFF.

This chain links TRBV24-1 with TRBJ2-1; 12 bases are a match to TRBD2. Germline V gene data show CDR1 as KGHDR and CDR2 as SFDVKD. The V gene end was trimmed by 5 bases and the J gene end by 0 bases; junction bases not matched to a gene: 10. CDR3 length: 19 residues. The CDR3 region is CATSASRTSGASSYNEQFF. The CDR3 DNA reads TGTGCCACCAGTGCCTCGAGGACTAGCGGGGCAAGCTCCTACAATGAGCAGTTCTTC.

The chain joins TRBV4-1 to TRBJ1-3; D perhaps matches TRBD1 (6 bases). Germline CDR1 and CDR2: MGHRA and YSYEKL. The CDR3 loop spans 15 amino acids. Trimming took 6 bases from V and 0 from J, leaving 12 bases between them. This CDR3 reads CASRQGTNSGNTIYF. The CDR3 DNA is TGCGCCAGCAGGCAGGGGACTAACTCTGGAAACACCATATATTTT.

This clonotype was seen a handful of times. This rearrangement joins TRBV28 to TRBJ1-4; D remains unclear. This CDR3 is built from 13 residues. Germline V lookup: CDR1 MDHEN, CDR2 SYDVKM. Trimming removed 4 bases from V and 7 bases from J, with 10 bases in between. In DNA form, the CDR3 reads TGTGCCAGCAGTTCCATACACAGTGAAAAACTGTTTTTT. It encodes CASSSIHSEKLFF.

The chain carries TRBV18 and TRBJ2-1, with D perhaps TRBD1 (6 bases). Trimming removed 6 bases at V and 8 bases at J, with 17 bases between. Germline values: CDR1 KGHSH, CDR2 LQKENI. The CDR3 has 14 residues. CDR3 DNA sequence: TGTGCCAGCTCTGTTATGGCAGGGGACGATGAGCAGTTCTTC. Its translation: CASSVMAGDDEQFF.

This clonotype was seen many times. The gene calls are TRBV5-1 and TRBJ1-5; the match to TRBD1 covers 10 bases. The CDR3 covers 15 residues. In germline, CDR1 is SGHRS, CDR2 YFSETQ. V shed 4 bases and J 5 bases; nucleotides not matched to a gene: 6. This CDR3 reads CASSKTGGAYQPQHF. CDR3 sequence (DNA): TGCGCCAGCAGCAAGACAGGGGGCGCATATCAGCCCCAGCATTTT.

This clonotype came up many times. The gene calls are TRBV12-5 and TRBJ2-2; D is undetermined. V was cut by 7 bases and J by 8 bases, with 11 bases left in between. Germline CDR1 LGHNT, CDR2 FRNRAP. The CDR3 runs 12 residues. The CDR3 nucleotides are TGTGCTAGTGCCTTATCGGCAGGGGAGCTGTTTTTT. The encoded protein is CASALSAGELFF.

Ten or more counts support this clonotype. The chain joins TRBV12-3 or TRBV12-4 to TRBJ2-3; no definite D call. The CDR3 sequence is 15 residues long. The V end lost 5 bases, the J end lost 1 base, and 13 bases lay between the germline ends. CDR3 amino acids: CASSPPNLGTDTQYF. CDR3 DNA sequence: TGTGCCAGCAGTCCACCCAACCTTGGCACAGATACGCAGTATTTT.

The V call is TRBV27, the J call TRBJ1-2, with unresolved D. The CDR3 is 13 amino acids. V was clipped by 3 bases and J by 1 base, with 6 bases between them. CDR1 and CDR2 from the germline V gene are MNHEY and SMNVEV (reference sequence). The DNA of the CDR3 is TGTGCCAGCAGTTTGTATCGTAACTATGGCTACACCTTC. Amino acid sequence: CASSLYRNYGYTF.

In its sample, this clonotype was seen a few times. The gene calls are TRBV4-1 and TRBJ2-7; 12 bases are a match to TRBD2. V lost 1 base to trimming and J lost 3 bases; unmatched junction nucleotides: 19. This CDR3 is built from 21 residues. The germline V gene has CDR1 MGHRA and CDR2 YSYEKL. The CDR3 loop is CASSQASGLAGLGFPVYEQYF. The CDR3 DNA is TGCGCCAGCAGCCAAGCTTCCGGACTAGCGGGGTTGGGCTTCCCCGTCTACGAGCAGTACTTC.

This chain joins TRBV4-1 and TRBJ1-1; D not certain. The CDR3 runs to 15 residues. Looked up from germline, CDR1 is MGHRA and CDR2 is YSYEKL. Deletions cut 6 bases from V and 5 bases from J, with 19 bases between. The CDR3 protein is CASSRASSRGTEAFF. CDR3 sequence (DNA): TGCGCCAGCAGTAGGGCCAGCTCTCGAGGGACTGAAGCTTTCTTT.

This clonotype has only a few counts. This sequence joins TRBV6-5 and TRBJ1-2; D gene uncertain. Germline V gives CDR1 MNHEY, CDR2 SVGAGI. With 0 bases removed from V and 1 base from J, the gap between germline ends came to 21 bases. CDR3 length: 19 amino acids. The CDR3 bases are TGTGCCAGCAGTTACTCGATAGCTGACGCCCGGACCCTTAACTATGGCTACACCTTC. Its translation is CASSYSIADARTLNYGYTF.

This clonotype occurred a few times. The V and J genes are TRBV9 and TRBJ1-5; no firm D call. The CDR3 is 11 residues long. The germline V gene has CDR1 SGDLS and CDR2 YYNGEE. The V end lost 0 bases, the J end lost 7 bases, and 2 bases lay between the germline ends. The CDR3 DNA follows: TGTGCCAGCAGCGTAGGGCAGCCCCAGCATTTT. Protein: CASSVGQPQHF.